Following are 22 T cell receptor beta chains from one sample sequenced in a study of identical twins. TCRdb re-derived calls from the 5' RACE reads in MiXCR, one entry per CDR3 protein. The sample includes about 260,000 distinct CDR3 sequences, roughly 7% of them seen just once. Separately, the same data were catalogued under a study of yellow fever vaccine responses in identical twins.

The sequencing input was memory (CD45RO+) T cells sorted from blood. Receptors were obtained from a woman aged 18-35 years in good health.

The sample holds a few counts of this clonotype. The genes are TRBV29-1 and TRBJ1-1; D possibly corresponds to TRBD1 (5 bases). In germline, CDR1 is SQVTM, CDR2 ANQGSEA. The CDR3 consists of 13 residues. V shed 5 bases and J shed 1 base, with 11 bases lying between them. The CDR3 region is CSVTGQGNTEAFF. CDR3 nucleotide sequence: TGCAGCGTTACGGGGCAGGGGAACACTGAAGCTTTCTTT. The variable domain in full, completed from reference TRBV29-1 and TRBJ1-1, reads SAVISQKPSRDICQRGTSLTIQCQVDSQVTMMFWYRQQPGQSLTLIATANQGSEATYESGFVIDKFPISRPNLTFSTLTVSNMSPEDSSIYLCSVTGQGNTEAFFGQGTRLTVV.

In this sample, this clonotype turned up a few times. The chain is built from TRBV13 and TRBJ2-4, with a possible D match to TRBD1 (6 bases). Trimming shortened V by 2 bases and J by 0 bases, and 8 bases separated the two germline ends. CDR3 size: 15 residues. Germline-derived CDR1 and CDR2 are PRHDT and FYEKMQ (reference sequence). The CDR3 sequence is CASSLRGIAKNIQYF. For the CDR3, the DNA is TGTGCCAGCAGCTTAAGGGGGATAGCCAAAAACATTCAGTACTTC.

This clonotype was seen at least ten times. This chain links TRBV11-2 with TRBJ2-1, with D possibly matching TRBD1 (6 bases). Deletions cut 2 bases from V and 8 bases from J, with 25 bases between. The length of the CDR3 is 18 residues. The germline gives CDR1 SGHAT, CDR2 FQNNGV. CDR3 sequence reads: CASSLHREYLDRADEQFF. The CDR3 DNA reads as TGTGCCAGCAGCTTACACAGGGAGTACCTCGATAGGGCGGATGAGCAGTTCTTC.

With regard to this clonotype: A much larger clone sits a single nucleotide away, making a read error possible. The chain uses TRBV6-2 or TRBV6-3 and TRBJ2-1; the match to TRBD1 covers 8 bases. The germline gives CDR1 MNHEY, CDR2 SVGEGT. This CDR3 contains 14 residues. In DNA form, the CDR3 reads TGTGCCAGCTACCAGGGGGCCCCCTACAATGAGCGGTTCTTC. Its protein is CASYQGAPYNERFF.

The genes are TRBV2 and TRBJ2-7; unclear D gene. The V end lost 2 bases, the J end lost 5 bases, and 7 bases lay between the germline ends. Germline-derived CDR1 and CDR2 are SNHLY and FYNNEI. The CDR3 runs to 12 residues. CDR3 region: CASSENLDEQYF. The CDR3 bases are TGTGCCAGCAGTGAAAACCTAGACGAGCAGTACTTC.

The DNA of the CDR3 is TGTGCCAGCAGCCCCCACATGGGGGGGTTTGAAGCTTTCTTT. Translating gives CASSPHMGGFEAFF. The V and J genes are TRBV3-1 and TRBJ1-1, with D possibly being TRBD1 (5 bases). The V gene's germline CDR1 is LGHDT and CDR2 YNNKEL (reference sequence). The CDR3 is 14 amino acids. V was trimmed by 4 bases and J by 7 bases, leaving 16 bases between them.

This clonotype was picked up many times. The gene calls are TRBV28 and TRBJ2-7, with D tentatively TRBD1 or TRBD2 (5 bases each). The CDR3 has 13 residues. V lost 5 bases and J 8 bases, leaving 16 bases between the germline ends. Germline CDR1 MDHEN, CDR2 SYDVKM. CDR3 residues: CASSPQSPGQQYV. The CDR3 DNA reads TGTGCCAGCAGTCCCCAATCGCCGGGACAGCAGTACGTC.

This clonotype came up many times. The rearrangement joins TRBV3-1 to TRBJ2-1; 8 bases fit TRBD1. There are 13 residues in the CDR3. V was clipped by 8 bases and J by 5 bases; unmatched bases: 5. Per the germline V gene, CDR1 is LGHDT and CDR2 is YNNKEL (reference sequence). As DNA, the CDR3 is TGTGCCAGCGGCAAGACAGGGGACAATGAGCAGTTCTTC. Its translation is CASGKTGDNEQFF.

This chain links TRBV5-4 with TRBJ2-7, with 9 bases identical to TRBD1. Germline V lookup: CDR1 SGHNT, CDR2 YYREEE (reference sequence). V shed 7 bases and J 6 bases; nucleotides not matched to a gene: 5. The CDR3 covers 12 residues. CDR3 nucleotides: TGTGCCAGCGGACCGACAGGGGGCGAGCAGTACGTC. Translating it yields CASGPTGGEQYV.

This clonotype was picked up a small number of times. The rearrangement links TRBV20-1 to TRBJ2-3; D is possibly TRBD2 (5 bases). The CDR3 length is 14 residues. With 4 bases removed from V and 0 bases from J, the gap between germline ends came to 11 bases. Per the germline V gene, CDR1 is DFQATT and CDR2 is SNEGSKA (reference sequence). The CDR3 here is CSANRGISTDTQYF. The CDR3, as DNA: TGCAGTGCTAATCGGGGAATTAGCACAGATACGCAGTATTTT.

This clonotype was seen at least ten times. V is TRBV5-1 and J is TRBJ2-3; 8 bases map to TRBD2. Germline V CDR1 and CDR2: SGHRS, YFSETQ. After removal of 7 bases from V and 5 bases from J, the junction contained 12 bases not matched to a gene. CDR3 length equals 15 residues. The CDR3 sequence: CASGTRSGMEDTQYF. The CDR3 bases are TGCGCCAGCGGAACACGTAGCGGGATGGAAGATACGCAGTATTTT.

The chain combines TRBV18 with TRBJ2-6; tentative D call: TRBD1 (5 bases). CDR1 KGHSH and CDR2 LQKENI come from the germline V gene. The CDR3 totals 15 residues. Trimming removed 3 bases from V and 4 bases from J, with 10 bases in between. The CDR3 here is CASSPQGPGANVLTF. CDR3 sequence (DNA): TGTGCCAGCTCACCCCAGGGCCCCGGGGCCAACGTCCTGACTTTC.

Ten or more counts support this clonotype. V is TRBV5-1 and J is TRBJ2-3; TRBD2 aligns across 7 bases. Germline CDR1 reads SGHRS; CDR2 reads YFSETQ. The CDR3 loop spans 14 amino acids. V shed 7 bases and J 2 bases; nucleotides not matched to a gene: 7. The DNA for the CDR3 is TGCGCCAGCCGAAGCGGGGCGAACACAGATACGCAGTATTTT. Translation: CASRSGANTDTQYF. The variable domain in full, completed from reference TRBV5-1 and TRBJ2-3, reads KAGVTQTPRYLIKTRGQQVTLSCSPISGHRSVSWYQQTPGQGLQFLFEYFSETQRNKGNFPGRFSGRQFSNSRSEMNVSTLELGDSALYLCASRSGANTDTQYFGPGTRLTVL.

This clonotype was recorded many times. The chain couples TRBV15 to TRBJ2-1; D remains ambiguous. In germline, CDR1 is LNHNV, CDR2 YYDKDF (reference sequence). CDR3 length equals 13 residues. The ends were cut back, 5 bases at V and 5 bases at J, with 10 bases in the middle. Here the CDR3 reads CATSLPANNEQFF. The CDR3 DNA reads TGTGCCACCAGCCTCCCCGCAAACAATGAGCAGTTCTTC.

In its sample, this clonotype was seen a few times. The chain carries TRBV11-3 and TRBJ2-5; the D gene is possibly TRBD1 (6 bases). Germline loops: CDR1 SGHNT, CDR2 YENEEA. V shed 3 bases and J shed 2 bases, with 13 bases lying between them. CDR3 length: 15 residues. DNA of the CDR3: TGTGCCAGCAGCTTCTCCGGGACACCTCAAGAGACCCAGTACTTC. Translation gives CASSFSGTPQETQYF.

The chain recombines TRBV20-1 with TRBJ1-2, with D perhaps TRBD1 (5 bases). This CDR3 is built from 13 residues. The V and J ends lost 0 bases and 10 bases respectively, with 15 bases between them. Germline V gene data show CDR1 as DFQATT and CDR2 as SNEGSKA (reference sequence). This CDR3 is CSARESQGGPYTF. CDR3 coding DNA: TGCAGTGCTAGAGAATCGCAGGGAGGGCCCTACACCTTC.

V usage is TRBV27 and J usage is TRBJ1-2; D is possibly TRBD1 (5 bases). The CDR3 contains 12 residues. Germline assignment: CDR1 MNHEY and CDR2 SMNVEV (reference sequence). The V end was cut by 7 bases, the J end by 4 bases, with 10 bases between. The CDR3 coding sequence is TGTGCCAGCACCCCAGGGAGCTATGGCTACACCTTC. It yields the protein CASTPGSYGYTF.

This clonotype came up many times. The chain links TRBV6-1 to TRBJ2-7; 10 bases are shared with TRBD2. The CDR3 runs to 13 residues. Per the germline V gene, CDR1 is MNHNS and CDR2 is SASEGT. Trimming removed 5 bases from V and 7 bases from J; junction bases left unmatched: 5. CDR3 region: CASSPSGSGEQYF. CDR3 DNA sequence: TGTGCCAGCAGTCCTAGCGGGAGCGGTGAGCAGTACTTC.

This clonotype was recorded at least ten times. The CDR3 loop reads CASSSELPGGHYGYTF. The DNA for the CDR3 is TGCGCCAGCAGCTCGGAACTACCAGGAGGTCACTATGGCTACACCTTC. The gene calls are TRBV5-1 and TRBJ1-2; D remains ambiguous. Between the trimmed V and J ends, which lost 3 bases and 3 bases, there was a span of 18 bases. Germline V gene lookup returns CDR1 SGHRS and CDR2 YFSETQ. This CDR3 contains 16 residues.

This clonotype showed up many times. The V call is TRBV5-5, the J call TRBJ2-5; no clear D gene. The CDR3 loop spans 13 amino acids. In germline, CDR1 is SGHKS, CDR2 YYEKEE (reference sequence). The V gene lost 4 bases and the J gene lost 5 bases, with 12 bases spanning the gap. The CDR3 sequence: CASSPINRETQYF. CDR3 in DNA: TGTGCCAGCAGCCCGATAAATCGGGAGACCCAGTACTTC.

The chain recombines TRBV20-1 with TRBJ1-4; no clear D. From germline, CDR1 is DFQATT and CDR2 SNEGSKA (reference sequence). This CDR3 comprises 13 residues. Deletions cut 3 bases from V and 3 bases from J, with 8 bases between. The CDR3 DNA follows: TGCAGTGCTAGTAACAGACCTAATGAAAAACTGTTTTTT. This translates into CSASNRPNEKLFF.

This clonotype was observed at least ten times. The chain has TRBV20-1 and TRBJ2-1; the match to TRBD2 covers 7 bases. With V trimmed by 3 bases and J by 3 bases, 8 bases remained unmatched. Germline CDR1 DFQATT, CDR2 SNEGSKA (reference sequence). The CDR3 runs to 15 residues. DNA of the CDR3: TGCAGTGCTAGTCCGTGGGGGGGGAGCTACAATGAGCAGTTCTTC. It is translated as CSASPWGGSYNEQFF.